Below, one TCR beta chain is given with its context. This record comes from a study of metastatic and nonmetastatic thyroid tumors. Across the whole study: Comparison of repertoires was carried out across blood and tumor or nodule tissue from malignant and benign thyroid patients.

The germline CDR1 and CDR2 sequences are LNHDA and SQIVND (reference sequence). This CDR3 contains 14 residues. Trimming removed 3 bases from V and 2 bases from J, with 10 bases in between. Every patient was untreated before thyroid surgery. Using MiXCR, TCRdb reanalyzed the PCR reads. The data show some 20,000 clones, about 20% seen once. The sample was tumor tissue. The origin of this receptor is a female donor with papillary thyroid cancer or a benign thyroid nodule (not recorded which). Some clones in this sample may be carry-over from other donors' samples. This rearrangement joins TRBV19 to TRBJ1-2, with D perhaps matching TRBD1 (6 bases). The CDR3 bases are TGTGCCAGTAGTATCGGAGGGACAAACTATGGCTACACCTTC. Residues: CASSIGGTNYGYTF. Full variable domain (outside the CDR3, taken from reference TRBV19 and TRBJ1-2): DGGITQSPKYLFRKEGQNVTLSCEQNLNHDAMYWYRQDPGQGLRLIYYSQIVNDFQKGDIAEGYSVSREKKESFPLTVTSAQKNPTAFYLCASSIGGTNYGYTFGSGTRLTVV.